Below, 24 T cell receptor beta chains from the same sample are listed, as sequenced in a study of shared clonotypes between healthy human individuals. Sequencing was performed with immunoSEQ multiplex PCR; in TCRdb, only in-frame clones are kept and a portion is missing. Of about 2.1 million clones detected, approximately 92% appear once; the ten largest clones hold over 1.5%. Naivety among CD8 cells was defined by CD45RO negativity and positive CCR7 selection, thereby excluding terminally differentiated effector memory CD45RA+ cells. Input material: naive CD8+ T cells from PBMCs. All receptors derive from a man between 18 and 35 years old in good health. Some clones in this sample may be carry-over from other donors' samples.

This clone was counted a single time. V usage is TRBV7-6 and J usage is TRBJ2-7; 8 bases are shared with TRBD2. Losses at the gene ends were 4 bases for V and 9 bases for J; bases not matched to a gene: 11. Germline values: CDR1 SGHVS, CDR2 FNYEAQ. The CDR3 extends over 14 amino acids. The CDR3 protein is CASSSSGGLSGQYF. CDR3 DNA: TGTGCCAGCAGCTCCAGCGGGGGCCTCTCGGGGCAGTACTTC.

V usage is TRBV7-9 and J usage is TRBJ2-7; D perhaps matches TRBD2 (6 bases). The V gene's germline CDR1 is SEHNR and CDR2 FQNEAQ (reference sequence). The CDR3 spans 14 residues. V was shortened by 8 bases and J by 1 base, with 15 bases between the two germline ends. The DNA for the CDR3 is TGTGCCAGCCGCCCGGGACTCGTTTCCTACGAGCAGTACTTC. It is translated as CASRPGLVSYEQYF.

The rearrangement joins TRBV7-3 to TRBJ2-1; D call uncertain. The CDR3 is made up of 14 amino acids. V gave up 0 bases and J gave up 7 bases, with 10 bases separating them. The germline CDR1 and CDR2 sequences are SGHTA and FQGTGA. The CDR3 sequence: CASSLTYGQNEQFF. The CDR3 coding sequence is TGTGCCAGCAGCTTAACATACGGGCAGAATGAGCAGTTCTTC.

The V gene is TRBV25-1, the J gene TRBJ2-3; 8 bases match TRBD1. Germline trimming cut 6 bases from V and 2 bases from J; bases unmatched to any gene: 10. Germline CDR1 and CDR2: MGHDK and SYGVNS. This CDR3 region has 16 residues. The CDR3 DNA follows: TGTGCCAGCAGGTCCGAGGGGGACAGGATCACAGATACGCAGTATTTT. Residues: CASRSEGDRITDTQYF.

This clone appeared a few times. J is TRBJ1-1 and V is TRBV20-1, with D uncertain. Per germline, CDR1 DFQATT and CDR2 SNEGSKA (reference sequence). The V and J ends lost 7 bases and 3 bases respectively, with 9 bases between them. CDR3 length: 11 amino acids. CDR3 DNA: TGCAGTGGCCGGTGGGACACTGAAGCTTTCTTT. Protein: CSGRWDTEAFF.

The chain joins TRBV18 to TRBJ2-3; D may be TRBD2 (6 bases). This CDR3 region has 15 residues. Germline V gives CDR1 KGHSH, CDR2 LQKENI. V was trimmed by 6 bases and J by 3 bases, leaving 16 bases between them. The CDR3 DNA reads as TGTGCCAGCTCGCCGGGGGACCGCCGAACAGATACGCAGTATTTT. Translation: CASSPGDRRTDTQYF.

DNA of the CDR3: TGTGCCAGCAGCTTATATAGTACGGGTGAAAAACTGTTTTTT. It yields the protein CASSLYSTGEKLFF. The rearrangement joins TRBV7-9 to TRBJ1-4; D call uncertain. This CDR3 has 14 amino acids. Germline CDR1 is SEHNR and CDR2 is FQNEAQ (reference sequence). With 2 bases removed from V and 7 bases from J, the gap between germline ends came to 11 bases. The full variable domain, with the rest looked up from reference TRBV7-9 and TRBJ1-4, is DTGVSQNPRHKITKRGQNVTFRCDPISEHNRLYWYRQTLGQGPEFLTYFQNEAQLEKSRLLSDRFSAERPKGSFSTLEIQRTEQGDSAMYLCASSLYSTGEKLFFGSGTQLSVL.

This chain connects TRBV5-1 to TRBJ1-1; weak D call: TRBD1 (5 bases). The CDR3 has 13 residues. The germline CDR1 and CDR2 sequences are SGHRS and YFSETQ. The V gene lost 0 bases and the J gene lost 7 bases, with 10 bases spanning the gap. The CDR3 DNA follows: TGCGCCAGCAGCTTGGCCCGGGGGGATGAAGCTTTCTTT. It specifies CASSLARGDEAFF.

V is TRBV7-2 and J is TRBJ2-1; 8 bases line up with TRBD2. This CDR3 comprises 16 residues. Germline loops: CDR1 SGHTA, CDR2 FQGNSA. Germline trimming cut 6 bases from V and 4 bases from J; bases unmatched to any gene: 11. The CDR3 bases are TGTGCCAGCAGTTCCCGGTCGACTAGCGAGTACAATGAGCAGTTCTTC. It translates to CASSSRSTSEYNEQFF.

The chain uses TRBV2 and TRBJ1-4; D is undetermined. CDR1 and CDR2 from the germline V gene are SNHLY and FYNNEI. With 0 bases removed from V and 1 base from J, the gap between germline ends came to 9 bases. CDR3 length: 16 residues. Here the CDR3 reads CASSEALEGTNEKLFF. The CDR3, as DNA: TGTGCCAGCAGTGAAGCGCTTGAAGGAACTAATGAAAAACTGTTTTTT.

The chain links TRBV5-1 to TRBJ2-7; D is unclear. CDR3 length: 12 amino acids. Per germline, CDR1 SGHRS and CDR2 YFSETQ. V was clipped by 1 base and J by 3 bases, with 5 bases between them. The CDR3 DNA reads TGCGCCAGCAGCTTGAATTTCTACGAGCAGTACTTC. This gives the protein CASSLNFYEQYF. The complete variable domain, with remaining parts taken from reference TRBV5-1 and TRBJ2-7, reads KAGVTQTPRYLIKTRGQQVTLSCSPISGHRSVSWYQQTPGQGLQFLFEYFSETQRNKGNFPGRFSGRQFSNSRSEMNVSTLELGDSALYLCASSLNFYEQYFGPGTRLTVT.

The J gene is TRBJ2-7, the V gene TRBV7-9; D possibly corresponds to TRBD1 (8 bases). This CDR3 contains 17 residues. V was pared by 5 bases and J by 3 bases, with 23 bases between. Germline values: CDR1 SEHNR, CDR2 FQNEAQ (reference sequence). The DNA of the CDR3 is TGTGCCAGCAGCCTCCCCGTTACAGGGGGGGTTCGCTACGAGCAGTACTTC. Translating gives CASSLPVTGGVRYEQYF.

This chain connects TRBV2 to TRBJ2-5, with 9 bases matching TRBD2. The V and J ends lost 4 bases and 2 bases, in that order; junction bases with no gene match: 5. Germline loops: CDR1 SNHLY, CDR2 FYNNEI. The CDR3 runs 15 residues. The CDR3 is CASSALAGEQETQYF. Here the CDR3 DNA reads TGTGCCAGCAGTGCTTTAGCGGGAGAACAAGAGACCCAGTACTTC.

Of note for this clone: Additional DNA sequences in this sample encode the identical CDR3. This chain joins TRBV27 and TRBJ1-2, with 11 bases aligning to TRBD1. The CDR3 spans 14 residues. Germline CDR1 and CDR2: MNHEY and SMNVEV (reference sequence). V gave up 5 bases and J gave up 7 bases; unmatched junction bases: 6. CDR3 residues: CASSHRDRGSGYTF. CDR3 DNA sequence: TGTGCCAGCAGTCACCGGGACAGGGGGTCTGGCTACACCTTC.

The genes are TRBV29-1 and TRBJ1-2, with 9 nucleotides matching TRBD1. J gave up 7 bases and V 4 bases, and 10 bases lay outside the gene matches. CDR3 length: 14 residues. Germline assignment: CDR1 SQVTM and CDR2 ANQGSEA. The CDR3 loop is CSVASGTGLGGYTF. Here the CDR3 DNA reads TGCAGCGTTGCTTCTGGGACAGGGTTAGGTGGCTACACCTTC.

This clone was picked up a small number of times. Other nucleotide sequences from this sample produce the same CDR3. The chain's CDR3 is CASSAGTVNQPQHF. The CDR3 DNA is TGTGCCAGCAGCGCCGGGACGGTCAATCAGCCCCAGCATTTT. This chain links TRBV9 with TRBJ1-5; D may be TRBD1 (5 bases). V lost 3 bases and J 3 bases, leaving 10 bases between the germline ends. The CDR3 runs to 14 residues. Germline V lookup: CDR1 SGDLS, CDR2 YYNGEE.

This sequence joins TRBV29-1 and TRBJ2-2; no clear D gene. The CDR3 runs 13 residues. From germline, CDR1 is SQVTM and CDR2 ANQGSEA. The V end lost 3 bases, the J end lost 4 bases, and 9 bases lay between the germline ends. The CDR3 region is CSVEDRFTGELFF. The CDR3 DNA follows: TGCAGCGTTGAGGACCGGTTCACCGGGGAGCTGTTTTTT.

The chain recombines TRBV11-3 with TRBJ2-3, with D tentatively TRBD1 or TRBD2 (5 bases each). From germline, CDR1 is SGHNT and CDR2 YENEEA. The CDR3 length is 16 residues. V gave up 5 bases and J gave up 4 bases, with 19 bases separating them. DNA for the CDR3: TGTGCCAGCAGCAGACGGGACGCAAAAAACCCAGATACGCAGTATTTT. This encodes CASSRRDAKNPDTQYF.

The V and J genes are TRBV7-2 and TRBJ1-2; the D gene is possibly TRBD1 (6 bases). The CDR3 has 15 residues. The germline V gene encodes CDR1 SGHTA and CDR2 FQGNSA. V shed 5 bases and J shed 3 bases, with 16 bases lying between them. The CDR3 loop reads CASSITGMLHYGYTF. CDR3 nucleotides: TGTGCCAGCAGCATTACAGGGATGTTGCACTATGGCTACACCTTC.

Here the CDR3 DNA reads TGCGCCAGCAGTGGGGAACACCCTGAGCAGTTCTTC. Its translation: CASSGEHPEQFF. The chain carries TRBV10-1 and TRBJ2-1; no reliable D call. V lost 4 bases to trimming and J lost 9 bases, with 10 bases between them. This CDR3 is 12 amino acids long. Germline CDR1 WNHNN, CDR2 SYGVQD (reference sequence).

The chain has TRBV7-9 and TRBJ2-7; 10 bases line up with TRBD1. Germline lookup yields CDR1 SEHNR and CDR2 FQNEAQ (reference sequence). Trimming took 6 bases from V and 3 from J; bases not matched to a gene: 2. The CDR3 is 13 amino acids. As DNA, the CDR3 is TGTGCCAGCAGAGGACAGGGGGGCTACGAGCAGTACTTC. It specifies CASRGQGGYEQYF.

The chain joins TRBV7-2 to TRBJ2-3; TRBD2 agrees at 9 bases. Trimming took 6 bases from V and 1 from J; bases not matched to a gene: 2. The CDR3 covers 14 residues. Germline-derived CDR1 and CDR2 are SGHTA and FQGNSA. The CDR3 is CASSRTSGTDTQYF. The CDR3 bases are TGTGCCAGCAGTCGGACTAGCGGCACAGATACGCAGTATTTT.

The chain joins TRBV7-2 to TRBJ1-1; perhaps TRBD1 as D (5 bases). Trimming pared 2 bases from V and 5 bases from J, leaving 15 bases between. Germline CDR1 SGHTA, CDR2 FQGNSA. The CDR3 loop spans 15 amino acids. The CDR3 sequence: CASSLTHRSGTEAFF. CDR3 in DNA: TGTGCCAGCAGCTTAACTCACAGGTCGGGGACTGAAGCTTTCTTT. The complete variable domain, with remaining parts taken from reference TRBV7-2 and TRBJ1-1, reads GAGVSQSPSNKVTEKGKDVELRCDPISGHTALYWYRQSLGQGLEFLIYFQGNSAPDKSGLPSDRFSAERTGGSVSTLTIQRTQQEDSAVYLCASSLTHRSGTEAFFGQGTRLTVV.

This clone showed up just once. The V and J genes are TRBV27 and TRBJ1-5; tentatively, D is TRBD1 (6 bases). The V end lost 7 bases, the J end lost 5 bases, and 15 bases lay between the germline ends. The CDR3 runs 14 residues. In germline, CDR1 is MNHEY, CDR2 SMNVEV (reference sequence). The CDR3 loop is CASTPLGGDQPQHF. The CDR3 bases are TGTGCCAGCACCCCCTTAGGGGGAGATCAGCCCCAGCATTTT.